This section outlines one T cell receptor beta chain sequence together with its context. The data were produced by immunoSEQ multiplex PCR, yet TCRdb's version contains in-frame clones alone and is incomplete. Among approximately 300,000 clones listed, about 85% were seen once. The sample belongs to a study of blood T cell repertoires in COVID-19. Input material: peripheral blood. This TCR came from a human donor with COVID-19, enrolled during active disease. The donor label of this sample is uncertain.

In DNA form, the CDR3 reads TGCAGCGCCGGATCAGGGTCCGGGGAGCTGTTTTTT. This encodes CSAGSGSGELFF. V and J are TRBV29-1 and TRBJ2-2; D perhaps matches TRBD1 (5 bases). V shed 7 bases and J shed 6 bases, with 12 bases lying between them. CDR1 and CDR2 (germline): SQVTM, ANQGSEA. The CDR3 is 12 amino acids.